A selection of T cell receptor beta chains follows, all from one sample in a study of identical twins. TCRdb used MiXCR to reprocess the 5' RACE reads, holding one entry per CDR3 protein. The sample has about 1.7 million distinct CDR3 sequences, less than 40% seen once. Sequencing input: cord blood. These receptors all stem from a newborn girl in good health. Both conserved end residues are part of each CDR3. D genes are given only for firm matches. Expanded clones get a size class; other rows say once, few or many, or leave the size out.

>TRBV5-6|TRBJ2-1|few|TRBD2
TGTGCCAGCAGCTTGTCGTGGCGGGGGTACTCCTACAATGAGCAGTTCTTC
CASSLSWRGYSYNEQFF
>TRBV6-5|TRBJ2-2|few|TRBD1
TGTGCCAGCAGTAGGGGACAGTTGAACACCGGGGAGCTGTTTTTT
CASSRGQLNTGELFF
>TRBV4-1|TRBJ1-1|NA|NA
TGCGCCAGCAGCCACCCCAGACAGTGGCCAGACACTGAAGCTTTCTTT
CASSHPRQWPDTEAFF
>TRBV4-1|TRBJ2-1|NA|NA
TGCGCCAGCAGCCAAGATCTGGCTAGTTGGGAGGAGCAGTTCTTC
CASSQDLASWEEQFF
>TRBV6-6|TRBJ1-3|NA|TRBD1
TGTGCCAGCAGTTGGGGACAGGGGAACGGAAACACCATATATTTT
CASSWGQGNGNTIYF
>TRBV11-3|TRBJ2-7|NA|NA
TGTGCCAGCAGCCCTGAAGCGTGGGCCGAGCAGTACTTC
CASSPEAWAEQYF
>TRBV5-1|TRBJ2-3|many|NA
TGCGCCAGCAGCTTGGGAGACGGCACAGATACGCAGTATTTT
CASSLGDGTDTQYF
>TRBV27|TRBJ1-1|NA|NA
TGTGCCAGCCCCCGTCCGGCTGAAGCTTTCTTT
CASPRPAEAFF
>TRBV2|TRBJ2-2|NA|NA
TGTGCCAGTGGGTTGCACACCGGGGAGCTGTTTTTT
CASGLHTGELFF
>TRBV18|TRBJ2-7|NA|NA
TGTGCCAGCTCATTTGTGATGGGGCCCCTGACCTACGAGCAGTACTTC
CASSFVMGPLTYEQYF
>TRBV11-2|TRBJ2-3|NA|NA
TGTGCCAGCAGCCCTGCGGGCGTGCTTAGCACAGATACGCAGTATTTT
CASSPAGVLSTDTQYF
>TRBV12-3/TRBV12-4|TRBJ2-1|NA|TRBD2
TGTGCCAGCAGTTTAAGGACTAGCGGACATTACAATGAGCAGTTCTTC
CASSLRTSGHYNEQFF
>TRBV29-1|TRBJ2-7|many|NA
TGCAGCGTGGAGGGGGACAACTACGAGCAGTACTTC
CSVEGDNYEQYF
>TRBV20-1|TRBJ2-7|many|NA
TGCAGTGCGGGCCTAACCTACGAGCAGTACTTC
CSAGLTYEQYF
>TRBV11-2|TRBJ2-1|many|NA
TGTGCCAGCAGCTTAGTTCCAGGGCCCTACAATGAGCAGTTCTTC
CASSLVPGPYNEQFF
>TRBV15|TRBJ2-4|NA|TRBD2
TGTGCCTCAAAGGGGACTAGCGGGAGAAACATTCAGTACTTC
CASKGTSGRNIQYF
>TRBV12-3/TRBV12-4|TRBJ1-6|many|NA
TGTGCCAGCAGTTTCGGTAATTCACCCCTCCACTTT
CASSFGNSPLHF
>TRBV14|TRBJ2-3|few|TRBD2
TGTGCCAGCAGCCAAAGGAGAATTGCGGGAGGGCAGACAGATACGCAGTATTTT
CASSQRRIAGGQTDTQYF
>TRBV20-1|TRBJ2-7|NA|TRBD2
TGCAGTGCTAGAGTCCCTAGCGGGAGGGCCGGAAACGAGCAGTACTTC
CSARVPSGRAGNEQYF
>TRBV4-2|TRBJ2-2|NA|TRBD2
TGTGCCAGCAGCCAAGATGGGACTAGCCGCACCGGGGAGCTGTTTTTT
CASSQDGTSRTGELFF
>TRBV20-1|TRBJ1-2|many|NA
TGCAGTGTAATGCTCTATGGCTACACCTTC
CSVMLYGYTF
>TRBV12-3/TRBV12-4|TRBJ2-1|NA|TRBD2
TGTGCCAGCAGTTTATCGCCTAGCGGGAGTGATGAGCAGTTCTTC
CASSLSPSGSDEQFF
>TRBV2|TRBJ2-4|NA|NA
TGTGCCTGGGGGGCGGGGCAACTAGCCAAAAACATTCAGTACTTC
CAWGAGQLAKNIQYF
>TRBV12-3/TRBV12-4|TRBJ2-7|many|NA
TGTGCCAGCAGCCCAAGGGTTCGCGGTTCCTACGAGCAGTACTTC
CASSPRVRGSYEQYF
>TRBV20-1|TRBJ2-1|few|NA
TGCAGTGCACCCGGGACCCTTCCCAATGAGCAGTTCTTC
CSAPGTLPNEQFF
>TRBV4-1|TRBJ1-5|few|NA
TGCGCCAGCAGCCAAGATTGGAGGGAGTACAATCAGCCCCAGCATTTT
CASSQDWREYNQPQHF
>TRBV7-7|TRBJ1-1|few|TRBD1
TGTGCTGTAAGCAGGGGGGTGAACACTGAAGCTTTCTTT
CAVSRGVNTEAFF
>TRBV20-1|TRBJ2-1|NA|NA
TGCAGTGCTAGAGGGTCAACCCTCTACAATGAGCAGTTCTTC
CSARGSTLYNEQFF
>TRBV12-3/TRBV12-4|TRBJ2-5|NA|NA
TGTGCCAGCAGTTCCGGTGACGAGACCCAGTACTTC
CASSSGDETQYF
>TRBV6-1|TRBJ2-3|NA|NA
TGTGCCAGCAGCCTATGGAGGAGCACAGATACGCAGTATTTT
CASSLWRSTDTQYF
>TRBV10-3|TRBJ1-2|NA|NA
TGTGCCATCAGTGAGGGGCAGACAACTTATGGCTACACCTTC
CAISEGQTTYGYTF
>TRBV9|TRBJ1-2|few|NA
TGTGCCAGCAAGACGGTGATGAGGGGGGGCTACACCTTC
CASKTVMRGGYTF
>TRBV28|TRBJ2-7|NA|NA
TGTGCCAGCAGTTTACTAGGAGGGGGGGCTCTTAACGAGCAGTACTTC
CASSLLGGGALNEQYF
>TRBV11-2|TRBJ1-2|once|NA
TGTGCCAGCAGCCCCCTAGGAATAAGGAGGCCCGGGTTCATCGTCTGCACCTTC
CASSPLGIRRPGFIVCTF
>TRBV6-1|TRBJ1-5|few|TRBD1
TGTGCCAGCAGAGGGACAGGGTCGTATCAGCCCCAGCATTTT
CASRGTGSYQPQHF
>TRBV12-5|TRBJ2-3|NA|NA
TGTGCTAAGGGCTGGGGTCCCTGCTTGTCTACAGATACGCAGTATTTT
CAKGWGPCLSTDTQYF
>TRBV7-2|TRBJ2-5|NA|NA
TGTGCCAGCAGCTTATGGGCGGTTCAAGAGACCCAGTACTTC
CASSLWAVQETQYF
>TRBV25-1|TRBJ1-5|few|NA
TGTGCCAGCAGTGCAGGGCTTCAGCCCCAGCATTTT
CASSAGLQPQHF
>TRBV20-1|TRBJ1-6|NA|NA
TGCAGTGCTAGAGGGGCCTATAATTCACCCCTCCACTTT
CSARGAYNSPLHF
>TRBV6-5|TRBJ2-5|NA|TRBD2
TGTGCCAGCAGTTACTTTGGGGCTAGCGGGGGAGAGCAGTACTTC
CASSYFGASGGEQYF
>TRBV10-2|TRBJ2-2|few|NA
TGCGCCAGCAAGGGGGAAAACACCGGGGAGCTGTTTTTT
CASKGENTGELFF
>TRBV14|TRBJ2-4|NA|NA
TGTGCCAGCAGCCAAGGTGGAGGGGCGGCCAAAAACATTCAGTACTTC
CASSQGGGAAKNIQYF
>TRBV12-3/TRBV12-4|TRBJ2-3|NA|NA
TGTGCCAGCACAGGGACCGGGGAGGGGGCCCCAGATACGCAGTATTTT
CASTGTGEGAPDTQYF
>TRBV7-9|TRBJ2-7|few|NA
TGTGCCAGCAGCTCGGACGGGCCCACATACATTTACGAGCAGTACTTC
CASSSDGPTYIYEQYF
>TRBV10-3|TRBJ2-3|NA|NA
TGTGCCATCAGTCGACTAGGGCTTGGCACAGATATGCAGTATTTT
CAISRLGLGTDMQYF
>TRBV28|TRBJ1-4|few|TRBD1
TGTGCCAGCAGTTTGGGGGGACAGGGTCATGAAAAACTGTTTTTT
CASSLGGQGHEKLFF
>TRBV6-1|TRBJ2-3|few|TRBD2
TGTGCCAGCAGGGGCAGGGAGGGGGATACGCAGTATTTT
CASRGREGDTQYF
>TRBV5-1|TRBJ2-7|few|NA
TGCGCCAGCAGCTTGCTCATGGCTAGCGTCTACGAGCAGTACTTC
CASSLLMASVYEQYF
>TRBV6-2/TRBV6-3|TRBJ2-2|few|NA
TGTGCCAGCAGAGGAGGGCGAAGCGGGGAGCTGTTTTTT
CASRGGRSGELFF
>TRBV20-1|TRBJ1-2|few|TRBD1
TGCAGTGCGCCTGACAGGGCAACTAACTATGGCTACACCTTC
CSAPDRATNYGYTF
>TRBV20-1|TRBJ2-5|NA|NA
TGCAGTGCTAGTGGTAGTACCTACGGGCAGTACTTC
CSASGSTYGQYF
>TRBV20-1|TRBJ2-1|few|TRBD2
TGCAGTGCCCTAGTGTCACTAGCGGGGGGGGGCTCCTACAATGAGCAGTTCTTC
CSALVSLAGGGSYNEQFF
>TRBV20-1|TRBJ2-1|few|TRBD2
TGCAGTGCTAGGGTAGCGGGGCTCATATACAATGAGCAGTTCTTC
CSARVAGLIYNEQFF
>TRBV7-6|TRBJ2-7|few|NA
TGTGCCAGCAGCTTAGTTCGGGAAGGCCCCTACGAGCAGTACTTC
CASSLVREGPYEQYF
>TRBV20-1|TRBJ1-2|few|NA
TGCAGTGCTGCAGGACAAGGGTATGGCTACACCTTC
CSAAGQGYGYTF